These T cell receptor beta chains were read from a single sample in a study of cytomegalovirus exposure and HLA in healthy donors. Clones were sequenced by immunoSEQ multiplex PCR, and TCRdb holds only the in-frame ones, with some missing. The repertoire holds 85,000 to 100,000 clones, 84% seen once, with over 5% in the top ten. The sequenced sample consisted of PBMCs. These receptors all stem from a woman younger than 30 in good health and CMV-seropositive. The CDR3 runs from the conserved cysteine through the conserved F or W. The D gene is left open where the match is weak. For some rows the clone size is stated as once, few or many, or as a class when expanded; others skip it.

j_call	d_call	v_call	clone_size	cdr3_aa	cdr3_nt
TRBJ2-1	TRBD2	TRBV6-1	-	CASIRDYPIYNEQFF	TGTGCCAGCATTAGGGACTACCCCATCTACAATGAGCAGTTCTTC
TRBJ2-3	TRBD2	TRBV6-5	-	CASNVLAGDTDTQYF	TGTGCCAGCAACGTACTAGCGGGAGACACAGATACGCAGTATTTT
TRBJ2-7	-	TRBV5-1	-	CASSLEGSSYEQYF	TGCGCCAGCAGCTTGGAAGGGAGCTCCTACGAGCAGTACTTC
TRBJ1-3	TRBD1	TRBV7-8	-	CASSAGQNSGNTIYF	TGTGCCAGCAGCGCGGGACAGAACTCTGGAAACACCATATATTTT
TRBJ2-7	-	TRBV18	-	CASSPPHGVYEQYF	TGTGCCAGCTCACCCCCCCACGGGGTCTACGAGCAGTACTTC
TRBJ2-7	-	TRBV7-8	-	CASTEGGGAADEQYF	TGTGCCAGCACCGAAGGGGGGGGTGCAGCGGATGAGCAGTACTTC
TRBJ1-4	TRBD1	TRBV19	few	CATGRDRANEKLFF	TGTGCCACGGGACGAGACAGGGCAAATGAAAAACTGTTTTTT
TRBJ1-3	-	TRBV4-2	once	CASSQEGTTGNTIYF	TGTGCCAGCAGCCAGGAGGGGACGACTGGAAACACCATATATTTT
TRBJ2-7	TRBD2	TRBV7-2	-	CASSLVAGGSYEQYF	TGTGCCAGCAGCTTAGTAGCGGGGGGCTCCTACGAGCAGTACTTC
TRBJ1-1	-	TRBV10-3	-	CAIRQGLMNTEAFF	TGTGCCATCAGACAGGGTCTGATGAACACTGAAGCTTTCTTT
TRBJ1-2	-	TRBV4-1	-	CASSHRATGRYGYTF	TGCGCCAGCAGCCATCGGGCGACAGGCCGTTATGGCTACACCTTC
TRBJ2-7	TRBD2	TRBV29-1	few	CSGLADYEQYF	TGCAGCGGTCTAGCGGACTACGAGCAGTACTTC
TRBJ2-7	-	TRBV19	few	CASMDSLYEQYF	TGTGCCAGTATGGACAGTCTTTACGAGCAGTACTTC
TRBJ1-6	TRBD1	TRBV6-5	once	CASSYSSNRGSPLHF	TGTGCCAGCAGTTACTCGAGTAACAGGGGTTCACCCCTCCACTTT